These 27 T cell receptor beta chains were all obtained from the same sample, sequenced in a study of cytomegalovirus exposure and HLA in healthy donors. Primers included in the PCR were 60 Vbeta and 13 Jbeta primers. The data were produced by immunoSEQ multiplex PCR, yet TCRdb's version contains in-frame clones alone and is incomplete. The repertoire holds about 190,000 clones, with around 82% as singletons. The source material was PBMCs. All receptors come from a man aged 18 to 29 in good health and CMV-seronegative.

The sample holds one count of this clone. The CDR3 reads CASSPLTGVGSYEQYF. The CDR3 DNA reads as TGTGCCAGCAGCCCACTCACGGGAGTGGGGTCCTACGAGCAGTACTTC. The chain employs TRBV7-8 and TRBJ2-5; a possible D gene is TRBD2 (6 bases). The closer fit of TRBJ2-7 to the DNA end suggests the J call may be wrong. The length of the CDR3 is 16 residues. Germline V gene lookup returns CDR1 SGHVS and CDR2 FQNEAQ.

This clone was picked up one time. The CDR3 coding sequence is TGCGCCAGCAGCCAAGATCACGAAGGGGATGAGCAGTACTTC. It translates to CASSQDHEGDEQYF. The genes are TRBV4-3 and TRBJ2-7; possibly TRBD1 for D (5 bases). The CDR3 is 14 amino acids. Per the germline V gene, CDR1 is LGHNA and CDR2 is YSLEER. V was cut by 0 bases and J by 7 bases, with 13 bases left in between.

V and J are TRBV11-2 and TRBJ2-7; no clear D. CDR1 is SGHAT, CDR2 FQNNGV, per germline. The V and J ends lost 0 bases and 2 bases respectively, with 8 bases between them. The CDR3 has 14 amino acids. The CDR3 coding sequence is TGTGCCAGCAGCTTAGACAGGTTAACCTACGAGCAGTACTTC. Its protein is CASSLDRLTYEQYF.

The chain employs TRBV18 and TRBJ2-3; 9 bases are a match to TRBD1. The CDR3 contains 15 residues. The V and J ends lost 5 bases and 1 base, in that order; junction bases with no gene match: 4. The germline V gene has CDR1 KGHSH and CDR2 LQKENI. The CDR3 spells CASSARTGGTDTQYF. The DNA of the CDR3 is TGTGCCAGCTCAGCTCGGACAGGGGGCACAGATACGCAGTATTTT.

V is TRBV7-9 and J is TRBJ1-1, with 8 bases identical to TRBD1. The J segment lost 5 bases and the V segment lost 4 bases, leaving 9 bases of the junction unmatched. This CDR3 has 15 amino acids. Germline V gene data show CDR1 as SEHNR and CDR2 as FQNEAQ (reference sequence). The CDR3 DNA reads as TGTGCCAGCAGCTACCTCAGGGGGCGAAGAACTGAAGCTTTCTTT. It specifies CASSYLRGRRTEAFF.

The chain couples TRBV10-3 to TRBJ1-6; TRBD1 agrees at 7 bases. Trimming took 10 bases from V and 9 from J; bases not matched to a gene: 12. This CDR3 spans 14 amino acids. The germline V gene has CDR1 ENHRY and CDR2 SYGVKD. CDR3 sequence reads: CATTDRSEGSPLHF. Here the CDR3 DNA reads TGTGCCACAACGGACAGGTCGGAGGGTTCACCCCTCCACTTT.

The rearrangement links TRBV19 to TRBJ1-2; maybe TRBD1 (5 bases). Deletions cut 3 bases from V and 0 bases from J, with 17 bases between. The CDR3 sequence is 17 residues long. CDR1 is LNHDA and CDR2 is SQIVND in the germline V gene (reference sequence). The CDR3 coding sequence is TGTGCCAGTAGTATCTTCTTTTCAGAGACAGCTAACTATGGCTACACCTTC. This encodes CASSIFFSETANYGYTF.

The chain links TRBV10-3 to TRBJ1-5, with D maybe TRBD1 (6 bases). This CDR3 contains 13 residues. From germline, CDR1 is ENHRY and CDR2 SYGVKD. Trimming left V 4 bases short and J 3 bases short, with 7 bases between. The chain's CDR3 is CAISGTDNQPQHF. The DNA of the CDR3 is TGTGCCATCAGTGGGACAGACAATCAGCCCCAGCATTTT.

This clone has more than one count but fewer than ten. The V and J genes are TRBV7-6 and TRBJ2-3; 9 nucleotides match TRBD1. V was clipped by 5 bases and J by 2 bases; unmatched bases: 5. The CDR3 consists of 15 residues. Germline loops: CDR1 SGHVS, CDR2 FNYEAQ. Written as DNA, the CDR3 is TGTGCCAGCAGCGCCCGGGACAGGGACACAGATACGCAGTATTTT. Protein: CASSARDRDTDTQYF.

The genes are TRBV4-1 and TRBJ1-4; no reliable D call. CDR3 length: 15 residues. Germline-derived CDR1 and CDR2 are MGHRA and YSYEKL. Trimming removed 4 bases at V and 2 bases at J, with 11 bases between. CDR3 in amino acids: CASSPGVGTNEKLFF. In DNA, the CDR3 is TGCGCCAGCAGCCCCGGGGTGGGGACTAATGAAAAACTGTTTTTT.

The genes are TRBV4-2 and TRBJ2-2; 12 bases agree with TRBD2. CDR1 LGHNA and CDR2 YNFKEQ come from the germline V gene. The J segment lost 5 bases and the V segment lost 0 bases, leaving 7 bases of the junction unmatched. The CDR3 is 18 amino acids. The CDR3 sequence: CASSQDPASGGATGELFF. CDR3 DNA sequence: TGTGCCAGCAGCCAAGATCCGGCTAGCGGGGGGGCTACCGGGGAGCTGTTTTTT.

A single count supports this clone. The genes are TRBV28 and TRBJ2-7, with 9 nucleotides matching TRBD2. The V gene's germline CDR1 is MDHEN and CDR2 SYDVKM. V lost 5 bases, J lost 6 bases, and 11 bases stayed unmatched. The CDR3 covers 15 residues. CDR3 in DNA: TGTGCCAGCAGTCTACGAAATGAAGCGGGAGGCGAGCAGTACTTC. It yields the protein CASSLRNEAGGEQYF.

V usage is TRBV9 and J usage is TRBJ1-2, with D possibly being TRBD1 (5 bases). CDR1 SGDLS and CDR2 YYNGEE come from the germline V gene. This CDR3 has 17 amino acids. With 0 bases removed from V and 6 bases from J, the gap between germline ends came to 21 bases. As DNA, the CDR3 is TGTGCCAGCAGCGTAGCTACTGACCTGAGACAGAACCATGGCTACACCTTC. This encodes CASSVATDLRQNHGYTF.

The CDR3: CASSARGRRTDTQYF. For the CDR3, the DNA is TGTGCCAGCAGCGCAAGGGGGCGTCGAACAGATACGCAGTATTTT. The chain couples TRBV11-3 to TRBJ2-3, with 7 nucleotides matching TRBD1. Trimming removed 5 bases from V and 3 bases from J; junction bases left unmatched: 8. There are 15 residues in the CDR3. In germline, CDR1 is SGHNT, CDR2 YENEEA.

The chain has TRBV4-3 and TRBJ2-3; perhaps TRBD2 as D (6 bases). The V gene lost 6 bases and the J gene lost 1 base, with 17 bases spanning the gap. The CDR3 totals 16 residues. CDR1 and CDR2 from the germline V gene are LGHNA and YSLEER. The CDR3 DNA sequence: TGCGCCAGCAGTCCTATTAGCGGCTCGGGCACAGATACGCAGTATTTT. This translates into CASSPISGSGTDTQYF.

The rearrangement links TRBV5-1 to TRBJ2-3; the match to TRBD1 covers 12 bases. Germline V gene sequence: CDR1 SGHRS, CDR2 YFSETQ. With 4 bases clipped from V and 4 bases from J, the junction kept 19 bases outside the gene matches. CDR3 length: 20 residues. The CDR3: CASSLRDRGRTTLAADTQYF. The CDR3 bases are TGCGCCAGCAGCCTACGGGACAGGGGGCGCACAACCCTCGCCGCAGATACGCAGTATTTT.

The chain joins TRBV7-6 to TRBJ2-5; the match to TRBD1 covers 9 bases. The trim removed 3 bases at V and 11 bases at J, leaving 4 bases unmatched. Germline V gives CDR1 SGHVS, CDR2 FNYEAQ. The CDR3 sequence is 12 residues long. The CDR3 DNA reads as TGTGCCAGCAGCTTGGGACAGGGTTTGCAGTACTTC. It translates to CASSLGQGLQYF.

The chain recombines TRBV30 with TRBJ2-1; 12 nucleotides agree with TRBD2. This CDR3 comprises 16 residues. V lost 1 base and J lost 6; bases outside the gene matches: 7. Germline V gene sequence: CDR1 GTSNPN, CDR2 SVGIG (reference sequence). The DNA for the CDR3 is TGTGCCTGGAGTGCCGTTGGACTAGCGGGGTTCAATGAGCAGTTCTTC. As protein: CAWSAVGLAGFNEQFF.

This chain joins TRBV27 and TRBJ1-2; no reliable D call. The V end was cut by 5 bases, the J end by 0 bases, with 13 bases between. The CDR3 runs to 15 residues. Germline CDR1 is MNHEY and CDR2 is SMNVEV (reference sequence). The CDR3 DNA follows: TGTGCCAGCAGTCCTCCAGGAGGATCTAACTATGGCTACACCTTC. Translation: CASSPPGGSNYGYTF.

The chain employs TRBV6-4 and TRBJ2-2; 8 nucleotides line up with TRBD2. CDR3 size: 16 residues. V dropped 5 bases and J dropped 1; count of bases not matched to a gene: 6. Germline CDR1 reads MRHNA; CDR2 reads SNTAGT. The CDR3, as DNA: TGTGCCAGCAGTCGCGGACTAGCAGAGAACACCGGGGAGCTGTTTTTT. Residues: CASSRGLAENTGELFF.

This chain uses TRBV7-2 with TRBJ2-7, with D perhaps TRBD1 (5 bases). CDR1 and CDR2 from the germline V gene are SGHTA and FQGNSA. V was shortened by 4 bases and J by 5 bases, with 24 bases between the two germline ends. The CDR3 is 17 amino acids. Here the CDR3 DNA reads TGTGCCAGCAGCTATAGGTCGGCAACAGGTATTAACGACGAGCAGTACTTC. It codes for CASSYRSATGINDEQYF. The variable domain in full, with the rest retrieved from reference TRBV7-2 and TRBJ2-7, is GAGVSQSPSNKVTEKGKDVELRCDPISGHTALYWYRQSLGQGLEFLIYFQGNSAPDKSGLPSDRFSAERTGGSVSTLTIQRTQQEDSAVYLCASSYRSATGINDEQYFGPGTRLTVT.

The V and J genes are TRBV5-4 and TRBJ2-5; the D gene is possibly TRBD2 (6 bases). Deletions cut 5 bases from V and 6 bases from J, with 20 bases between. CDR3 length equals 15 residues. The germline V gene has CDR1 SGHNT and CDR2 YYREEE (reference sequence). The CDR3 DNA reads TGTGCCAGCAGAGAGGTTAGCGGCTCCTCCCAGACCCAGTACTTC. Its protein is CASREVSGSSQTQYF.

The rearrangement uses TRBV5-4 and TRBJ1-3; D is unresolved. CDR3 length: 14 residues. The germline CDR1 and CDR2 sequences are SGHNT and YYREEE (reference sequence). Trimming cost V 5 bases and J 6 bases, with 15 bases left between them. This CDR3 is CASSTAREANTIYF. The CDR3 DNA reads as TGTGCCAGCAGTACCGCCCGCGAGGCAAACACCATATATTTT.

This chain connects TRBV6-5 to TRBJ1-6, with D perhaps TRBD1 (5 bases). The CDR3 has 13 amino acids. The ends were cut back, 7 bases at V and 9 bases at J, with 13 bases in the middle. CDR1 is MNHEY, CDR2 SVGAGI, per germline. Here the CDR3 reads CASKQGNTSPLHF. The CDR3 coding sequence is TGTGCCAGCAAGCAGGGAAATACTTCACCCCTCCACTTT.

This clone was counted between two and nine times. The gene calls are TRBV9 and TRBJ2-5, with 8 bases that match TRBD2. The germline V gene encodes CDR1 SGDLS and CDR2 YYNGEE. CDR3 length equals 15 residues. V was clipped by 0 bases and J by 4 bases; unmatched bases: 5. CDR3 bases: TGTGCCAGCAGCGTAGGAGGGAGCGGGAGAGAGACCCAGTACTTC. It codes for CASSVGGSGRETQYF. Combining the CDR3 with reference TRBV9 and TRBJ2-5 gives the whole variable domain DSGVTQTPKHLITATGQRVTLRCSPRSGDLSVYWYQQSLDQGLQFLIQYYNGEERAKGNILERFSAQQFPDLHSELNLSSLELGDSALYFCASSVGGSGRETQYFGPGTRLLVL.

This chain uses TRBV28 with TRBJ1-1; D may be TRBD1 (5 bases). This CDR3 contains 11 residues. CDR1 and CDR2 from the germline V gene are MDHEN and SYDVKM. The germline V and J ends were trimmed by 6 bases and 8 bases, with 10 bases remaining between them. The CDR3, as DNA: TGTGCCAGCAGCAAGGGGAGGGAAGCTTTCTTT. Its translation: CASSKGREAFF. Variable domain in full (rest from reference TRBV28 and TRBJ1-1): DVKVTQSSRYLVKRTGEKVFLECVQDMDHENMFWYRQDPGLGLRLIYFSYDVKMKEKGDIPEGYSVSREKKERFSLILESASTNQTSMYLCASSKGREAFFGQGTRLTVV.

For this clone: At one boundary the junction diverges from the germline segment, which might be a read error. This chain joins TRBV5-1 and TRBJ1-6; 8 nucleotides align to TRBD1. The CDR3 runs 15 residues. Germline V lookup: CDR1 SGHRS, CDR2 YFSETQ. The CDR3 DNA reads TGTGCCAGCAGCCGGACAGGGTTTCATAATTCACCCCTCCACTTT. Protein product: CASSRTGFHNSPLHF.